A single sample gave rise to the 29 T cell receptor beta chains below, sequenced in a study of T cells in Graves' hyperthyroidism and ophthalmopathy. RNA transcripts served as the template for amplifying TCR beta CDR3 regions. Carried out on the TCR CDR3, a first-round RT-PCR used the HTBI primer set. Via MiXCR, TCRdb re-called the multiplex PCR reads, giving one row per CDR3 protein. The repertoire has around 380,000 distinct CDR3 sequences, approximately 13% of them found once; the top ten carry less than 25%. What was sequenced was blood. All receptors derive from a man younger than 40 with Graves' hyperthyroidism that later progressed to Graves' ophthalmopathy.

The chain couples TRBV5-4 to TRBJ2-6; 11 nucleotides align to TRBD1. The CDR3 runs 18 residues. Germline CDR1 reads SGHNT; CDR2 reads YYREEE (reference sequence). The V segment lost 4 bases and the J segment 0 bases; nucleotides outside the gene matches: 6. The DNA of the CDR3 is TGTGCCAGCAGCAACGGACAGGGGGCGCTCTCTGGGGCCAACGTCCTGACTTTC. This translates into CASSNGQGALSGANVLTF.

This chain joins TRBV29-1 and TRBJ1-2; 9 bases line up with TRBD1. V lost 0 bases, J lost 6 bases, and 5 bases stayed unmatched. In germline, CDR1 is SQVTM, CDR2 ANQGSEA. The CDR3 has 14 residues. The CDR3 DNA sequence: TGCAGCGTTGAAGATCAAACAGGGGGCGATGGCTACACCTTC. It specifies CSVEDQTGGDGYTF.

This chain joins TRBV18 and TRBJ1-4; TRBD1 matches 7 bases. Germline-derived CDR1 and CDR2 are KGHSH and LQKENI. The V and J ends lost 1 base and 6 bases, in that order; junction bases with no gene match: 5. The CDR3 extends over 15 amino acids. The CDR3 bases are TGTGCCAGCTCACCACAACAGGGGCACGATGAAAAACTGTTTTTT. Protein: CASSPQQGHDEKLFF.

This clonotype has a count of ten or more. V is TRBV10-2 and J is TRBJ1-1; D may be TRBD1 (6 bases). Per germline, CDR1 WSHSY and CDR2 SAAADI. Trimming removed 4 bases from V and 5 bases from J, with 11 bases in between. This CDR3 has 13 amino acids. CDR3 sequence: CASSVEGETEAFF. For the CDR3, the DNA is TGCGCCAGCAGTGTAGAGGGGGAGACTGAAGCTTTCTTT.

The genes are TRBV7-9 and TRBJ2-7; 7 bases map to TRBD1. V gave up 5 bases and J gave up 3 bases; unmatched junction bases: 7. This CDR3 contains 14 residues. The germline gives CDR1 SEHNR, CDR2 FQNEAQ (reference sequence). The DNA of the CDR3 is TGTGCCAGCAGCCGGGGACAGCTAGGCTACGAGCAGTACTTC. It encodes CASSRGQLGYEQYF.

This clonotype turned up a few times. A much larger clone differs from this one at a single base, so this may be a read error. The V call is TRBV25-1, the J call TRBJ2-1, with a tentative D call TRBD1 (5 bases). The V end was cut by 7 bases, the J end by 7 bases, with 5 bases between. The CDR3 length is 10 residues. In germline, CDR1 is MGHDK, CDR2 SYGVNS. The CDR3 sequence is CASKGNEQFF. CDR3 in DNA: TGTGCCAGCAAGGGGAATGAGCAGTTCTTC.

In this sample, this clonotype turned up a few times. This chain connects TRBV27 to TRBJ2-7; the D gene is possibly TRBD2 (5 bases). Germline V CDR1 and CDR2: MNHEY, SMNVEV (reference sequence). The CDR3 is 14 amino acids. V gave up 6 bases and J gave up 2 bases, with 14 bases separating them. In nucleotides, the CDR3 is TGTGCCAGCAGCTTAAACGGGATGACCTACGAGCAGTACTTC. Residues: CASSLNGMTYEQYF.

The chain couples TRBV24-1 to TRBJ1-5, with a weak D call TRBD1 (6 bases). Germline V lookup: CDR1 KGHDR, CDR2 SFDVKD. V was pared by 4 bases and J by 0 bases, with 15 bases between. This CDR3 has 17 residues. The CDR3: CATSDNRDGYSNQPQHF. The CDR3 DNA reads TGTGCCACCAGTGACAACAGGGACGGCTATAGCAATCAGCCCCAGCATTTT.

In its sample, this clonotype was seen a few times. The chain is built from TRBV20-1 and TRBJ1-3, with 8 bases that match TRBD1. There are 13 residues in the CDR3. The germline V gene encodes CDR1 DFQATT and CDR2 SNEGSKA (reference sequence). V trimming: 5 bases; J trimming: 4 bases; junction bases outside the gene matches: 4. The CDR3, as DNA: TGCAGTGCTCTGGACAGGGACGGAAACACCATATATTTT. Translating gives CSALDRDGNTIYF.

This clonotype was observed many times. The DNA of the CDR3 is TGTGCCAGCTTCCTGACAGGCCCTATGGAAGGCTACACCTTC. Its protein is CASFLTGPMEGYTF. This chain connects TRBV6-1 to TRBJ1-2; tentative D call: TRBD1 (6 bases). Germline CDR1 is MNHNS and CDR2 is SASEGT. The CDR3 contains 14 residues. Trimming shortened V by 8 bases and J by 8 bases, and 21 bases separated the two germline ends.

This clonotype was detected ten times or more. CDR3 in DNA: TGTGCCAGCTCACCAAAACAGCTAAGTGAAGCTTTCTTT. Protein product: CASSPKQLSEAFF. The chain couples TRBV18 to TRBJ1-1; D remains unclear. Germline V gene data show CDR1 as KGHSH and CDR2 as LQKENI. This CDR3 has 13 residues. V lost 2 bases and J 7 bases, leaving 11 bases between the germline ends.

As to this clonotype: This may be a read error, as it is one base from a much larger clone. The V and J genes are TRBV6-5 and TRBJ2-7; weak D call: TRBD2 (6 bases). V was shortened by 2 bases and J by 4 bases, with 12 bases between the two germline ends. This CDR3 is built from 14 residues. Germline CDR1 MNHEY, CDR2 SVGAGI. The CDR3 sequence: CASSYDGGVYEQYF. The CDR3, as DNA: TGTGCCAGCAGTTACGACGGGGGAGTATACGAGCAGTACTTC.

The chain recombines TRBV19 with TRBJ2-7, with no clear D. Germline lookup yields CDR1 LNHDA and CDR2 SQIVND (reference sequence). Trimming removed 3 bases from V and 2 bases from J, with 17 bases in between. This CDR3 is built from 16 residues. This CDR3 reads CASSMKRKLGTYEQYF. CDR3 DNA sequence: TGTGCCAGTAGTATGAAAAGGAAATTGGGCACCTACGAGCAGTACTTC. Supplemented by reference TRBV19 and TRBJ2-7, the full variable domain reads DGGITQSPKYLFRKEGQNVTLSCEQNLNHDAMYWYRQDPGQGLRLIYYSQIVNDFQKGDIAEGYSVSREKKESFPLTVTSAQKNPTAFYLCASSMKRKLGTYEQYFGPGTRLTVT.

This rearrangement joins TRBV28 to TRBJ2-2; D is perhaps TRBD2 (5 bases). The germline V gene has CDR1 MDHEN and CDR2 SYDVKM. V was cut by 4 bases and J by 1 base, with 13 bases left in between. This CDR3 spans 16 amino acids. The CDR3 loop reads CASSSTASKNTGELFF. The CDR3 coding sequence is TGTGCCAGCAGTTCGACTGCTAGCAAGAACACCGGGGAGCTGTTTTTT.

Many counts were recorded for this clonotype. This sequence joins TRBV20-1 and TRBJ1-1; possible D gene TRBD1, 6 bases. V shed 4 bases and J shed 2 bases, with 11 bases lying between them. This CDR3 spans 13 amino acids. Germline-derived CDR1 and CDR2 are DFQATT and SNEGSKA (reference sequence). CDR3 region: CSANRGHNTEAFF. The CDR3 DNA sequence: TGCAGTGCTAATAGGGGACATAACACTGAAGCTTTCTTT.

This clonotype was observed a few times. DNA of the CDR3: TGTGCCAGCAGTATCCAAAGCCGGGGCTACACCTTC. The encoded protein is CASSIQSRGYTF. This chain links TRBV28 with TRBJ1-2, with D unresolved. V was trimmed by 5 bases and J by 8 bases, leaving 12 bases between them. Germline V lookup: CDR1 MDHEN, CDR2 SYDVKM. This CDR3 is built from 12 residues.

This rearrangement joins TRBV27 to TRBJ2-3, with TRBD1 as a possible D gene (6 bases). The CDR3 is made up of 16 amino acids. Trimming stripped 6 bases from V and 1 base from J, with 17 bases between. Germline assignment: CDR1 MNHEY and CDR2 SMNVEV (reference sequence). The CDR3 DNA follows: TGTGCCAGCAGAACTACAGGGTCCACCCGCACAGATACGCAGTATTTT. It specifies CASRTTGSTRTDTQYF.

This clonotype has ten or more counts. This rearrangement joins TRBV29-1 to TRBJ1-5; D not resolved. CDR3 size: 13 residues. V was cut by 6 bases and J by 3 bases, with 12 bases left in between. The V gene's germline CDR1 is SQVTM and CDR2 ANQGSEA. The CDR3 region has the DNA TGCAGCGTACGACTCGAGCTCAATCAGCCCCAGCATTTT. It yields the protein CSVRLELNQPQHF.

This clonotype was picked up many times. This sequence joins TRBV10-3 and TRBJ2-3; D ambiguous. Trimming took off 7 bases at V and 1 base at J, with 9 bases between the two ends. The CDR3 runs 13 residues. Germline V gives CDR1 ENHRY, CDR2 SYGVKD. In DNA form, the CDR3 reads TGTGCCATCAAGGGCGAAGGCACAGATACGCAGTATTTT. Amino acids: CAIKGEGTDTQYF.

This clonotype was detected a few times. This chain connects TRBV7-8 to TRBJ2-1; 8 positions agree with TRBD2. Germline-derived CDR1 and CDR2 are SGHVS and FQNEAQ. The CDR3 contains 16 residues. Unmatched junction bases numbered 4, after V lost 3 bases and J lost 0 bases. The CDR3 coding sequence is TGTGCCAGCAGCTTGATCGGGGGGGCCTCCTACAATGAGCAGTTCTTC. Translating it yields CASSLIGGASYNEQFF.

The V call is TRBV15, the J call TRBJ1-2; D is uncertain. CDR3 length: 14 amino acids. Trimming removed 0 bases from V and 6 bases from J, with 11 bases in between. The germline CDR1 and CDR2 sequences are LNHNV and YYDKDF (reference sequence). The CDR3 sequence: CATSRDLGPDGYTF. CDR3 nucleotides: TGTGCCACCAGCAGAGATCTGGGTCCAGATGGCTACACCTTC.

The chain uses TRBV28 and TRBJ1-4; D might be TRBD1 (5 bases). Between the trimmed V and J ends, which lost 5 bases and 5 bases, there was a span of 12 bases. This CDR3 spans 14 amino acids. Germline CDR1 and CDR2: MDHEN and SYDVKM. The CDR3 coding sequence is TGTGCCAGCAGTGGGACTCGACCAAATGAAAAACTGTTTTTT. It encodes CASSGTRPNEKLFF.

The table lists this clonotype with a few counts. CDR3 loop: CASSPVRGQGAVATNEKLFF. CDR3 sequence (DNA): TGTGCCAGCAGCCCAGTTCGGGGACAGGGGGCCGTTGCAACTAATGAAAAACTGTTTTTT. V gene TRBV5-5 combines with J gene TRBJ1-4, with 12 positions matching TRBD1. The CDR3 runs 20 residues. Germline loops: CDR1 SGHKS, CDR2 YYEKEE (reference sequence). V dropped 4 bases and J dropped 0; count of bases not matched to a gene: 13.

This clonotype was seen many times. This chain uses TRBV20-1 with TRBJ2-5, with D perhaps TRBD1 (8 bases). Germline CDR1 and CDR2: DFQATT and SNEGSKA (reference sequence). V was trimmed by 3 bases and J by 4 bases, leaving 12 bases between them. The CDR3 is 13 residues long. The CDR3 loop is CSASYRGGETQYF. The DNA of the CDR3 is TGCAGTGCTAGTTACAGGGGGGGAGAGACCCAGTACTTC.

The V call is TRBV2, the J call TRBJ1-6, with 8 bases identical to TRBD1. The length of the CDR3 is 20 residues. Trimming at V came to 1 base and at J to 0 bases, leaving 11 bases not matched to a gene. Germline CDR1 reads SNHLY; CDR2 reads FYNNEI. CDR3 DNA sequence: TGTGCCAGCAGTGAAGAAGGTGGGACAGGTCTTGGCTCCTATAATTCACCCCTCCACTTT. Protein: CASSEEGGTGLGSYNSPLHF. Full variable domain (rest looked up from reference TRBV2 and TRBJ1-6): EPEVTQTPSHQVTQMGQEVILRCVPISNHLYFYWYRQILGQKVEFLVSFYNNEISEKSEIFDDQFSVERPDGSNFTLKIRSTKLEDSAMYFCASSEEGGTGLGSYNSPLHFGNGTRLTVT.

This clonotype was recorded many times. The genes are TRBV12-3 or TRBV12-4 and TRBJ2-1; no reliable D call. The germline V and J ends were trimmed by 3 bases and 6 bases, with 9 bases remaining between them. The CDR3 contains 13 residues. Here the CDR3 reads CASSLGITNEQFF. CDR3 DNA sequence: TGTGCCAGCAGTTTGGGGATAACCAATGAGCAGTTCTTC.

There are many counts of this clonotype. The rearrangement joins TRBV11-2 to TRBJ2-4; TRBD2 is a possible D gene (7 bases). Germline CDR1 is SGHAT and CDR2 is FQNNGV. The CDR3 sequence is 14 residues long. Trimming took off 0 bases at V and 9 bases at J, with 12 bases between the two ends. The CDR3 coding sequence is TGTGCCAGCAGCTTAGATCGGGGGGCCAGCATTCAGTACTTC. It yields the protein CASSLDRGASIQYF.

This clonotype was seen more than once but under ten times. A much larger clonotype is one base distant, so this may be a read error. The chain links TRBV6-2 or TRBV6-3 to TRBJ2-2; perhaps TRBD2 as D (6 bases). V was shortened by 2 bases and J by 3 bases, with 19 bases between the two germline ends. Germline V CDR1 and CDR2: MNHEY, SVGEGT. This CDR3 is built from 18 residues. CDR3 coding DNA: TGTGCCAGCAGTTACGGTCTCGTTGGGGGGATTGACACCGGGGAGCTGTTTTTT. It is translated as CASSYGLVGGIDTGELFF.

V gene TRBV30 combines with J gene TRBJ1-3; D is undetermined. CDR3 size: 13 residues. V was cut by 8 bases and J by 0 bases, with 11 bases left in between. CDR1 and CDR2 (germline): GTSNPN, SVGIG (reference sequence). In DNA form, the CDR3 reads TGTGCCGGAGGACTGATCTCTGGAAACACCATATATTTT. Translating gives CAGGLISGNTIYF.